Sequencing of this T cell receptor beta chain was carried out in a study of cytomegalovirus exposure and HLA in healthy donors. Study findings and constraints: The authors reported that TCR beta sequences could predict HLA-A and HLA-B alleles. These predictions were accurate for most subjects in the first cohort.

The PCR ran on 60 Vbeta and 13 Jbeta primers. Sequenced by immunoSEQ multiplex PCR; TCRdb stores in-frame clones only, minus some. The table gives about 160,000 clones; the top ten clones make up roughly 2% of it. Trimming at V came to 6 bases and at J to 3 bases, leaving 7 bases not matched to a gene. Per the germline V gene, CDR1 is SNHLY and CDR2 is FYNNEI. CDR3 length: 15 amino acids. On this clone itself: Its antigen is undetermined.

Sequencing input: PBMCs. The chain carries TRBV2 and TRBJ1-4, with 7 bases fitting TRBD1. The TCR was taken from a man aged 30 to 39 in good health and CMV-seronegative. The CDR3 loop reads CASRQQGLANEKLFF. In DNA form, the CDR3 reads TGTGCCAGCAGGCAACAGGGGCTAGCTAATGAAAAACTGTTTTTT.